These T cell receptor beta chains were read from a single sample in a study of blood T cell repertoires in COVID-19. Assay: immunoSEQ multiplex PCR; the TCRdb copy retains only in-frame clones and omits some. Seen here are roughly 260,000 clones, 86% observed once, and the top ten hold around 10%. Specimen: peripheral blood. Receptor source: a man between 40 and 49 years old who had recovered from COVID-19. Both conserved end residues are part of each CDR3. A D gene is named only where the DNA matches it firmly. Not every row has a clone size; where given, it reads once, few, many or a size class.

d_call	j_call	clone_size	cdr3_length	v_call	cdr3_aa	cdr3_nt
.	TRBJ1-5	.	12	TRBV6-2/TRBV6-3	CASSYSSQPQHF	TGTGCCAGCAGTTATTCCAGTCAGCCCCAGCATTTT
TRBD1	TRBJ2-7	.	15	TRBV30	CAWSPTDRVRREQYF	TGTGCCTGGAGTCCCACGGACAGGGTAAGACGCGAGCAGTACTTC
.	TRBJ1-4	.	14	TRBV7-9	CASSFAQSNEKLFF	TGTGCCAGCAGCTTTGCACAGTCCAATGAAAAACTGTTTTTT
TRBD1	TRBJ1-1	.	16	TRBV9	CASSVAGTGASRGAFF	TGTGCCAGCAGCGTAGCTGGGACAGGGGCTTCGCGTGGGGCTTTCTTT
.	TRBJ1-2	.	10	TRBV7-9	CASSPDGYTF	TGTGCCAGCAGCCCGGATGGCTACACCTTC
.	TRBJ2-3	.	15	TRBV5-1	CASSLATSVTDTQYF	TGCGCCAGCAGCTTGGCAACTTCTGTCACAGATACGCAGTATTTT
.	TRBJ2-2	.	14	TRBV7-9	CASSLDRDTGELFF	TGTGCCAGCAGCTTAGACAGGGACACCGGGGAGCTGTTTTTT
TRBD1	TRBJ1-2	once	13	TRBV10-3	CAISRDRDYGYTF	TGTGCCATCAGTAGGGACAGGGATTATGGCTACACCTTC
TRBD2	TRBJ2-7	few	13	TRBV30	CAWSVAGASEQYF	TGTGCCTGGAGCGTAGCGGGAGCAAGCGAGCAGTACTTC
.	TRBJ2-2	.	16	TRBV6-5	CASSSLGVLNTGELFF	TGTGCCAGCAGTTCCCTCGGGGTGTTAAACACCGGGGAGCTGTTTTTT
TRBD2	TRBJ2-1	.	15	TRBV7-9	CASSRLAGEYNEQFF	TGTGCCAGCAGTAGACTAGCGGGGGAATACAATGAGCAGTTCTTC
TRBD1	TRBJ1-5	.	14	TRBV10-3	CAISVGQGDQPQHF	TGTGCCATCAGTGTAGGGCAGGGGGATCAGCCCCAGCATTTT
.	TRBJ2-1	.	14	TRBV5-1	CASSLQGEDSLKFF	TGCGCCAGCAGCTTACAAGGGGAGGACTCACTCAAGTTCTTC
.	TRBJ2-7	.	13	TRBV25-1	CASKSPGRDEQYF	TGTGCCAGCAAAAGTCCAGGCAGAGACGAGCAGTACTTC
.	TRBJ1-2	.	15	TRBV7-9	CASSLEVPGGGGYTF	TGTGCCAGCAGCTTAGAAGTCCCCGGGGGTGGAGGCTACACCTTC
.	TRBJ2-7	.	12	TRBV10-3	CAISDSSYEQYF	TGTGCCATCAGTGACAGTTCCTACGAGCAGTACTTC
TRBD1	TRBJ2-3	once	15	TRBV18	CASSPDRVYTDTQYF	TGTGCCAGCTCACCCGACAGGGTTTACACAGATACGCAGTATTTT
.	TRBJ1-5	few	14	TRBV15	CATSEGGRAQPQHF	TGTGCCACCAGCGAGGGGGGGAGGGCTCAGCCCCAGCATTTT
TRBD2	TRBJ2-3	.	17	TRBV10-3	CAISEGTSGSPGGTQYF	TGTGCCATCAGTGAGGGGACTAGCGGGTCCCCCGGGGGTACGCAGTATTTT
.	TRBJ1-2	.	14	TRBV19	CASSVWGPFYGYTF	TGTGCCAGTAGTGTTTGGGGGCCTTTCTATGGCTACACCTTC
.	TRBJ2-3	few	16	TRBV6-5	CASSNYGGLSSNTQYF	TGTGCCAGCAGTAACTATGGCGGACTCTCGTCAAATACGCAGTATTTT
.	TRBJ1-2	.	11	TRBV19	CASSPALGYTF	TGTGCCAGTAGCCCCGCGTTAGGCTACACCTTC
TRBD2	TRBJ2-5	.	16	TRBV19	CASSIVRGGPQETQYF	TGTGCCAGTAGTATAGTCCGGGGGGGCCCCCAAGAGACCCAGTACTTC
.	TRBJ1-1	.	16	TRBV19	CASSIKGPAGNTEAFF	TGTGCCAGTAGTATTAAGGGGCCGGCAGGGAACACTGAAGCTTTCTTT
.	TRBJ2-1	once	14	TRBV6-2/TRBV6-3	CASSLLGGVADQFF	TGTGCCAGCAGCCTACTGGGCGGGGTAGCGGACCAGTTCTTC
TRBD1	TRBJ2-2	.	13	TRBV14	CASSQAGGGELFF	TGTGCCAGCAGCCAGGCAGGGGGCGGGGAGCTGTTTTTT
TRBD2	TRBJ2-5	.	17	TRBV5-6	CASSLEGTSTLQETQYF	TGTGCCAGCAGCTTGGAGGGGACTAGCACCCTCCAAGAGACCCAGTACTTC
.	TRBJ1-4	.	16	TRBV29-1	CSVDGGGQGANEKLFF	TGCAGCGTTGATGGCGGGGGTCAGGGAGCTAATGAAAAACTGTTTTTT
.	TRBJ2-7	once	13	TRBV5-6	CASSLRQSYEQYF	TGTGCCAGCAGCTTGAGACAGTCCTACGAGCAGTACTTC
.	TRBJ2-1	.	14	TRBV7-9	CASSSYRPGHEQFF	TGTGCCAGCAGCTCATACAGGCCTGGCCATGAGCAGTTCTTC
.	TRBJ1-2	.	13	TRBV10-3	CAISEGHPLGYTF	TGTGCCATCAGTGAGGGACACCCCCTTGGCTACACCTTC
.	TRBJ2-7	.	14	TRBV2	CASSSGTYLYEQYF	TGTGCCAGCAGTTCCGGGACTTACCTCTACGAGCAGTACTTC
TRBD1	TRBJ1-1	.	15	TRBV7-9	CASSLRSGGDTEAFF	TGTGCCAGCAGCTTACGGTCAGGGGGAGACACTGAAGCTTTCTTT
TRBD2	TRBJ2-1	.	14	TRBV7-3	CASSSRGGRNEQFF	TGTGCCAGCAGCTCTAGAGGCGGGAGGAATGAGCAGTTCTTC
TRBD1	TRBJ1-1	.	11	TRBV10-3	CAAGTAREAFF	TGTGCCGCAGGGACAGCAAGGGAAGCTTTCTTT
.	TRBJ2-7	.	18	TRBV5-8	CASSPVTGLSLPTYEQYF	TGTGCCAGCAGCCCAGTGACAGGCCTGAGCCTCCCCACCTACGAGCAGTACTTC
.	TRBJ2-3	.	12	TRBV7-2	CASGEGTDTQYF	TGTGCCAGCGGGGAGGGCACAGATACGCAGTATTTT
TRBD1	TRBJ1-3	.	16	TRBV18	CASSPTGVLAGNTIYF	TGTGCCAGCTCGCCAACAGGGGTCCTGGCTGGAAACACCATATATTTT
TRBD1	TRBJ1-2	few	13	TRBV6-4	CASSETGGDGYTF	TGTGCCAGCAGCGAGACAGGGGGCGATGGCTACACCTTC
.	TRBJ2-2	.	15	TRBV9	CASSAETEWPRELFF	TGTGCCAGCAGCGCCGAGACAGAGTGGCCCAGGGAGCTGTTTTTT
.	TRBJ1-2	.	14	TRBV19	CASRSIDRNYGYTF	TGTGCCAGTAGGAGTATCGACAGAAACTATGGCTACACCTTC
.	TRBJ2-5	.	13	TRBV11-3	CASSLLAGETQYF	TGTGCCAGCAGCTTACTCGCGGGAGAGACCCAGTACTTC
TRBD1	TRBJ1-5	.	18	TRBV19	CASSIRDRGRYSNQPQHF	TGTGCCAGTAGTATACGGGACAGGGGGCGGTATAGCAATCAGCCCCAGCATTTT
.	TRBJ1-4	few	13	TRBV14	CASRRRPNEKLFF	TGTGCCAGCAGACGCAGGCCAAATGAAAAACTGTTTTTT
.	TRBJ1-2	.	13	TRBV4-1	CASSPGDNYGYTF	TGCGCCAGCAGCCCAGGGGATAACTATGGCTACACCTTC
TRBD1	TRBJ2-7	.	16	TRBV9	CASSVGWGGQGYEQYF	TGTGCCAGCAGCGTAGGATGGGGGGGACAGGGCTACGAGCAGTACTTC
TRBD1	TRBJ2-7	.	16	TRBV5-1	CASRSEQGFGFREQYF	TGCGCCAGCAGATCAGAACAGGGGTTCGGGTTTCGGGAGCAGTACTTC
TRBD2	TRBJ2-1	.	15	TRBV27	CASRDSGRGGNEQFF	TGTGCCAGCAGGGATAGCGGGAGGGGTGGCAATGAGCAGTTCTTC
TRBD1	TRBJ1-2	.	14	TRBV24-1	CATSDVGGANGYTF	TGTGCCACCAGTGATGTAGGGGGCGCAAATGGCTACACCTTC
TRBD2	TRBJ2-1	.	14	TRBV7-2	CASSSSGGPNEQFF	TGTGCCAGCAGCTCGAGCGGGGGGCCCAATGAGCAGTTCTTC
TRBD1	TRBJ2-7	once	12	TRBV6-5	CASLGQPYEQYF	TGTGCCAGCCTGGGACAGCCCTACGAGCAGTACTTC
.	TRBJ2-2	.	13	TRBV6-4	CASSREYTGELFF	TGTGCCAGCAGTCGGGAGTACACCGGGGAGCTGTTTTTT
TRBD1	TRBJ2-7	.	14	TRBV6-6	CASSYGTGVYEQYF	TGTGCCAGCAGTTACGGGACAGGCGTTTACGAGCAGTACTTC
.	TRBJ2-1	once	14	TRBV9	CASSKGGSYNEQFF	TGTGCCAGCAGCAAAGGAGGCTCCTACAATGAGCAGTTCTTC
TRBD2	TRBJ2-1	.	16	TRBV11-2	CASSLVSGRAGDEQFF	TGTGCCAGCAGCTTAGTAAGCGGGAGGGCCGGAGATGAGCAGTTCTTC
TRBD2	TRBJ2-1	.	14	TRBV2	CAILAGPSQNEQFF	TGTGCCATCCTAGCGGGCCCAAGTCAGAATGAGCAGTTCTTC
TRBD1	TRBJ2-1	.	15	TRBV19	CASTPRDRASNEQFF	TGTGCCAGTACTCCGAGGGACAGGGCATCTAATGAGCAGTTCTTC
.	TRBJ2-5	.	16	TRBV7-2	CASSSTIRAAQETQYF	TGTGCCAGCAGCTCCACGATCAGGGCTGCCCAAGAGACCCAGTACTTC
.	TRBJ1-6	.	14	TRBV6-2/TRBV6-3	CASSYSSYNSPLHF	TGTGCCAGCAGTTATAGCTCCTATAATTCACCCCTCCACTTT